This section outlines one TCR beta chain sequence together with its context. V was clipped by 0 bases and J by 4 bases, with 11 bases between them. Germline assignment: CDR1 SGHNT and CDR2 YYREEE (reference sequence). CDR3 length: 15 amino acids. The sample originates from a study of blood T cell repertoires in COVID-19. Original data processing: The assay estimated nucleated cells by amplifying reference gene primers. Generated by immunoSEQ multiplex PCR, the TCRdb table keeps only in-frame clones and is missing some. V and J calls plus clone size are reproduced from that table; the DNA served to infer D and trimming. This repertoire shows roughly 150,000 clones, around 85% found once; its top ten account for approximately 8.1%. Enrollment of patients from Seattle took place during active infection, with longitudinal follow-up.

The J gene is TRBJ1-5, the V gene TRBV5-4, with D possibly TRBD1 on 6 matching bases. This TCR came from a woman of 80 years or more with COVID-19, enrolled during active disease. The sequenced sample consisted of peripheral blood. DNA of the CDR3: TGTGCCAGCAGCTTGGCGGGGGGCCAAAATCAGCCCCAGCATTTT. This gives the protein CASSLAGGQNQPQHF.